The clone carrying this T cell receptor (beta chain) was observed a few times. As yet, its antigen is unknown. The data originate from a study of T cells in Graves' hyperthyroidism and ophthalmopathy. Individuals with ophthalmopathy presented a Clinical Activity Score of at least 3, a NOSPECS grade of at least 4 and a duration under 3 months. The PBMCs were taken from approximately 11 ml of fresh peripheral blood. The CDR3 length is 14 residues. Germline values: CDR1 SGHTA, CDR2 FQGNSA. V was shortened by 2 bases and J by 3 bases, with 10 bases between the two germline ends. Study results and caveats: Blood also showed most of the thyroid clonotypes that were expanded above 0.001. Ophthalmopathy got predicted by the model a median 6.5 months before its onset.

RNA transcripts provided the source from which TCR beta CDR3 regions were amplified. A set of HTBI primers served as the primers for a first-round RT-PCR of the TCR CDR3. TCRdb itself ran the multiplex PCR reads through MiXCR, one entry per CDR3 protein. The sample consists of about 610,000 distinct CDR3 sequences, over 12% of them appearing once. The sample consisted of blood. The chain has TRBV7-2 and TRBJ1-2, with D possibly matching TRBD1 (6 bases). This sequence originates from a woman in her 40s with Graves' ophthalmopathy. For the CDR3, the DNA is TGTGCCAGCAGCTTACAGCAGGGGTACTATGGCTACACCTTC. As protein: CASSLQQGYYGYTF.